The 4 T cell receptor beta chains presented below share a single source sample, sequenced in a study of PD-L1 blockade in urothelial cancer. The time point is: peripheral blood 6 weeks after treatment start. Profiling relied on immunoSEQ multiplex PCR, and the TCRdb table lists in-frame clones only, not all of them. The sample has 120,000 or so clones, roughly 88% seen once; the top ten hold roughly 2.4%. Sequencing used PBMCs, obtained around atezolizumab (anti-PD-L1) treatment. These receptors all stem from a man aged 45 to 65 with urothelial cancer.

The chain employs TRBV18 and TRBJ2-4, with D perhaps matching TRBD2 (6 bases). From germline, CDR1 is KGHSH and CDR2 LQKENI. The ends were cut back, 3 bases at V and 2 bases at J, with 14 bases in the middle. This CDR3 comprises 16 residues. The CDR3 nucleotides read TGTGCCAGCTCACCGTTCGAAGGAGGGACCAAAAACATTCAGTACTTC. This codes for CASSPFEGGTKNIQYF.

This chain joins TRBV4-1 and TRBJ2-5; D may be TRBD2 (6 bases). Germline V lookup: CDR1 MGHRA, CDR2 YSYEKL. Trimming took 4 bases from V and 0 from J, leaving 21 bases between them. CDR3 size: 18 residues. CDR3 sequence reads: CASSRGKVTGAYQETQYF. The CDR3 DNA sequence: TGCGCCAGCAGCCGAGGAAAAGTTACGGGAGCTTACCAAGAGACCCAGTACTTC.

This clone was found once. This chain's CDR3 is CAWSHGTRGEQFF. The CDR3 DNA reads TGTGCCTGGAGTCACGGGACTAGGGGTGAGCAGTTCTTC. V gene TRBV30 combines with J gene TRBJ2-1; 8 positions match TRBD2. The CDR3 totals 13 residues. Per germline, CDR1 GTSNPN and CDR2 SVGIG (reference sequence). Unmatched junction bases numbered 6, after V lost 2 bases and J lost 9 bases. Full variable domain (outside the CDR3, taken from reference TRBV30 and TRBJ2-1): SQTIHQWPATLVQPVGSPLSLECTVEGTSNPNLYWYRQAAGRGLQLLFYSVGIGQISSEVPQNLSASRPQDRQFILSSKKLLLSDSGFYLCAWSHGTRGEQFFGPGTRLTVL.

This clone was seen only a few times. The chain couples TRBV10-1 to TRBJ2-5; TRBD2 aligns across 12 bases. After removal of 2 bases from V and 1 base from J, the junction contained 2 bases not matched to a gene. Germline CDR1 is WNHNN and CDR2 is SYGVQD (reference sequence). This CDR3 contains 16 residues. In nucleotides, the CDR3 is TGCGCCAGCAGTGAGGGACTAGCGGGGCGCCAAGAGACCCAGTACTTC. It specifies CASSEGLAGRQETQYF.